Sequencing of this T cell receptor (beta chain) was carried out in a study of T cell clones after liver transplantation. The overall study: Subjects received no induction therapy and standard immunosuppression until randomization at 12-24 months post-transplant.

Sequencing was performed with immunoSEQ multiplex PCR; in TCRdb, only in-frame clones are kept and a portion is missing. The table records about 74,000 clones, 75% to 85% of them present only once. This clone was detected a few times. This CDR3 is 14 amino acids long. With V trimmed by 4 bases and J by 4 bases, 5 bases remained unmatched. Germline loops: CDR1 MNHNS, CDR2 SASEGT. Sequences were derived from CD4+ T cells from blood, sampled before liver transplant. This receptor was obtained from a human donor who received a liver transplant. V is TRBV6-1 and J is TRBJ2-7; 9 bases fit TRBD1. CDR3 protein: CASSGRDRVYEQYF. Written as DNA, the CDR3 is TGTGCCAGCAGTGGCCGGGACAGGGTATACGAGCAGTACTTC.